These 28 T cell receptor beta chains were sequenced from one sample in a study of blood T cell repertoires in COVID-19. The method was immunoSEQ multiplex PCR; TCRdb's version includes in-frame clones alone and lacks a portion of them. This sample has roughly 250,000 clones, with approximately 83% found just once. Sequenced: peripheral blood. The receptors were gathered from a person in their 70s with COVID-19, enrolled during active disease.

In regard to this clone: Other DNA sequences from this sample encode an identical CDR3 as well. CDR3 coding DNA: TGTGCCAGCAGCTTAAGACAGGGGGCAAAAGAGACCCAGTACTTC. This encodes CASSLRQGAKETQYF. This chain joins TRBV7-9 and TRBJ2-5, with 10 positions matching TRBD1. The V gene end was trimmed by 2 bases and the J gene end by 3 bases; junction bases not matched to a gene: 3. The CDR3 loop spans 15 amino acids. Germline CDR1 and CDR2: SEHNR and FQNEAQ (reference sequence).

The V gene is TRBV29-1, the J gene TRBJ2-1; TRBD1 might be the D (6 bases). CDR1 is SQVTM and CDR2 is ANQGSEA in the germline V gene. The CDR3 extends over 13 amino acids. V was trimmed by 7 bases and J by 3 bases, leaving 13 bases between them. CDR3: CSASPGDYNEQFF. For the CDR3, the DNA is TGCAGCGCCTCACCAGGGGACTACAATGAGCAGTTCTTC.

J is TRBJ2-5 and V is TRBV5-1, with 9 bases aligning to TRBD2. After removal of 3 bases from V and 1 base from J, the junction contained 7 bases not matched to a gene. Germline CDR1 reads SGHRS; CDR2 reads YFSETQ. This CDR3 spans 16 amino acids. The CDR3: CASSSSPTSGQETQYF. The CDR3, as DNA: TGCGCCAGCAGCTCCAGTCCGACTAGCGGCCAAGAGACCCAGTACTTC.

The chain carries TRBV11-1 and TRBJ1-2; D might be TRBD1 (5 bases). The CDR3 is 15 amino acids. Germline CDR1 SGHAT, CDR2 FQDESV (reference sequence). Trimming took 4 bases from V and 0 from J, leaving 12 bases between them. DNA of the CDR3: TGTGCCAGCAGCTCCCGACAGAAGCCTAACTATGGCTACACCTTC. Amino acid sequence: CASSSRQKPNYGYTF.

This chain uses TRBV21-1 with TRBJ1-1. TRBV21-1 is a listed pseudogene. This CDR3 has 16 amino acids. CDR3: CASGRKGTGVNTEASF. CDR3 sequence (DNA): TGTGCCAGCGGACGTAAAGGGACGGGAGTGAACACTGAAGCCTCCTTT.

This rearrangement joins TRBV28 to TRBJ1-6; D is possibly TRBD1 (5 bases). Germline assignment: CDR1 MDHEN and CDR2 SYDVKM. This CDR3 is 14 amino acids long. V lost 10 bases, J lost 4 bases, and 14 bases lay in between. The CDR3 loop reads CATQDRRYNSPLHF. CDR3 DNA: TGTGCCACCCAAGACAGAAGATATAATTCACCCCTCCACTTT.

V is TRBV9 and J is TRBJ1-2, with D unclear. The germline V and J ends were trimmed by 3 bases and 3 bases, with 9 bases remaining between them. The CDR3 totals 13 residues. CDR1 is SGDLS, CDR2 YYNGEE, per germline. CDR3 nucleotide sequence: TGTGCCAGCAGCGAACAGTACGACTATGGCTACACCTTC. Its translation is CASSEQYDYGYTF.

The chain couples TRBV28 to TRBJ1-6; 9 nucleotides line up with TRBD1. CDR3 length: 15 amino acids. Germline V gene sequence: CDR1 MDHEN, CDR2 SYDVKM. The trim removed 5 bases at V and 8 bases at J, leaving 7 bases unmatched. The CDR3 protein is CASSHGQGNYSPLHF. The CDR3 DNA sequence: TGTGCCAGCAGTCACGGACAGGGGAACTATTCACCCCTCCACTTT.

The V gene is TRBV30, the J gene TRBJ1-2; no clear D gene. CDR1 is GTSNPN, CDR2 SVGIG, per germline (reference sequence). V lost 8 bases to trimming and J lost 8 bases, with 27 bases between them. The CDR3 runs 15 residues. The chain's CDR3 is CARVVFVGHREGYTF. CDR3 nucleotide sequence: TGTGCCCGTGTGGTTTTCGTGGGCCACAGAGAGGGCTACACCTTC. The whole variable domain, filled in from reference TRBV30 and TRBJ1-2, reads SQTIHQWPATLVQPVGSPLSLECTVEGTSNPNLYWYRQAAGRGLQLLFYSVGIGQISSEVPQNLSASRPQDRQFILSSKKLLLSDSGFYLCARVVFVGHREGYTFGSGTRLTVV.

The J gene is TRBJ2-5, the V gene TRBV7-8; D is ambiguous. Germline assignment: CDR1 SGHVS and CDR2 FQNEAQ. Trimming stripped 5 bases from V and 4 bases from J, with 5 bases between. This CDR3 contains 11 residues. The CDR3 DNA follows: TGTGCCAGCAGCCCCGGAGAGACCCAGTACTTC. It yields the protein CASSPGETQYF.

The rearrangement uses TRBV27 and TRBJ2-3; D perhaps matches TRBD1 (6 bases). Per the germline V gene, CDR1 is MNHEY and CDR2 is SMNVEV (reference sequence). V lost 8 bases and J 3 bases, leaving 15 bases between the germline ends. The CDR3 consists of 14 residues. CDR3 sequence: CASAKFGQTDTQYF. Written as DNA, the CDR3 is TGTGCCAGCGCTAAGTTTGGACAGACAGATACGCAGTATTTT.

V and J are TRBV7-3 and TRBJ1-2; 8 bases are a match to TRBD1. Per germline, CDR1 SGHTA and CDR2 FQGTGA. V lost 6 bases, J lost 7 bases, and 13 bases stayed unmatched. The CDR3 runs to 15 residues. The CDR3 bases are TGTGCCAGCAGTCCCCGGTGGCAGGGGGCATTTGGCTACACCTTC. It translates to CASSPRWQGAFGYTF.

V is TRBV27 and J is TRBJ2-3; 9 positions match TRBD1. The length of the CDR3 is 17 residues. CDR1 and CDR2 (germline): MNHEY, SMNVEV (reference sequence). V lost 5 bases and J lost 1; bases outside the gene matches: 10. CDR3 sequence: CASSKLSWTGGTDTQYF. In DNA, the CDR3 is TGTGCCAGCAGTAAATTATCTTGGACAGGGGGCACAGATACGCAGTATTTT.

CDR3 sequence reads: CASSLVQGSDEQFF. CDR3 nucleotide sequence: TGTGCCAGCAGCTTAGTACAGGGAAGCGATGAGCAGTTCTTC. The chain joins TRBV11-3 to TRBJ2-1; D may be TRBD1 (6 bases). V lost 1 base, J lost 8 bases, and 12 bases lay in between. This CDR3 is built from 14 residues. CDR1 and CDR2 (germline): SGHNT, YENEEA. Full variable domain (outside the CDR3, taken from reference TRBV11-3 and TRBJ2-1): EAGVVQSPRYKIIEKKQPVAFWCNPISGHNTLYWYLQNLGQGPELLIRYENEEAVDDSQLPKDRFSAERLKGVDSTLKIQPAELGDSAVYLCASSLVQGSDEQFFGPGTRLTVL.

This chain joins TRBV6-6 and TRBJ1-1, with D tentatively TRBD1 (5 bases). With 5 bases removed from V and 4 bases from J, the gap between germline ends came to 23 bases. Germline V gene lookup returns CDR1 MNHNY and CDR2 SVGAGI (reference sequence). The CDR3 contains 17 residues. The CDR3 DNA reads TGTGCCAGCAGTCAGAATCGGGGGGGGAGAGGGCGCACTGAAGCTTTCTTT. This codes for CASSQNRGGRGRTEAFF.

The rearrangement joins TRBV6-5 to TRBJ2-1, with D unclear. This CDR3 region has 16 residues. In germline, CDR1 is MNHEY, CDR2 SVGAGI. V lost 0 bases, J lost 0 bases, and 9 bases lay in between. The CDR3 DNA follows: TGTGCCAGCAGTTACTCAGAGAGGAGCTCCTACAATGAGCAGTTCTTC. Translated: CASSYSERSSYNEQFF.

This clone was seen once. In DNA, the CDR3 is TGTGCCACCAGTGACCCCGGGACTAGCGGGAACAATGAGCAGTTCTTC. Translation gives CATSDPGTSGNNEQFF. The chain has TRBV24-1 and TRBJ2-1, with 13 bases matching TRBD2. After removal of 4 bases from V and 5 bases from J, the junction contained 4 bases not matched to a gene. The CDR3 is made up of 16 amino acids. Germline CDR1 KGHDR, CDR2 SFDVKD.

V and J are TRBV7-2 and TRBJ2-3, with a possible D match to TRBD2 (5 bases). Trimming left V 5 bases short and J 6 bases short, with 18 bases between. The CDR3 totals 15 residues. Germline CDR1 is SGHTA and CDR2 is FQGNSA. CDR3 nucleotide sequence: TGTGCCAGCAGCCCTTTGCGGAACGGGGTGGATACGCAGTATTTT. Translation: CASSPLRNGVDTQYF.

This clone was observed a handful of times. The CDR3 sequence: CASSRDRGSGELFF. The CDR3 region has the DNA TGTGCCAGCAGTCGGGACAGGGGATCCGGGGAGCTGTTTTTT. The J gene is TRBJ2-2, the V gene TRBV2; 10 nucleotides align to TRBD1. The CDR3 runs to 14 residues. V shed 5 bases, J shed 6 bases, and the junction held 3 bases outside the gene matches. From germline, CDR1 is SNHLY and CDR2 FYNNEI.

This rearrangement joins TRBV7-2 to TRBJ2-2; 10 bases line up with TRBD2. The CDR3 length is 18 residues. Germline V lookup: CDR1 SGHTA, CDR2 FQGNSA. Germline trimming cut 1 base from V and 3 bases from J; bases unmatched to any gene: 8. CDR3: CASSLVGSGGAYTGELFF. In DNA form, the CDR3 reads TGTGCCAGCAGCTTAGTTGGGAGCGGGGGGGCTTACACCGGGGAGCTGTTTTTT.

With respect to this clone: Other nucleotide sequences in the sample specify the same CDR3. The chain couples TRBV7-9 to TRBJ2-5; TRBD1 might be the D (6 bases). Deletions cut 4 bases from V and 4 bases from J, with 13 bases between. This CDR3 has 14 residues. CDR1 and CDR2 from the germline V gene are SEHNR and FQNEAQ (reference sequence). The CDR3 reads CASSSPTGPETQYF. DNA for the CDR3: TGTGCCAGCAGCTCCCCGACAGGCCCAGAGACCCAGTACTTC.

The V gene is TRBV7-2, the J gene TRBJ1-1; 7 bases fit TRBD1. The CDR3 extends over 14 amino acids. Germline V gene sequence: CDR1 SGHTA, CDR2 FQGNSA. After removal of 1 base from V and 5 bases from J, the junction contained 4 bases not matched to a gene. CDR3 nucleotide sequence: TGTGCCAGCAGCTTAGGACAGGGAGTAACTGAAGCTTTCTTT. Protein sequence: CASSLGQGVTEAFF.

This chain joins TRBV7-3 and TRBJ2-1; 9 bases map to TRBD2. The length of the CDR3 is 15 residues. V gave up 2 bases and J gave up 6 bases; unmatched junction bases: 5. Germline assignment: CDR1 SGHTA and CDR2 FQGTGA. The CDR3 DNA sequence: TGTGCCAGCAGCTTAGTTAGCGGGAGCTCCAATGAGCAGTTCTTC. This translates into CASSLVSGSSNEQFF.

This chain uses TRBV1 with TRBJ1-2. TRBV1 is a recognized pseudogene. This CDR3 region has 16 residues. CDR3 sequence: CTSSQDSSKSGYGYTF. CDR3 DNA sequence: TGCACCAGCAGCCAAGACTCCTCGAAATCGGGCTATGGCTACACCTTC.

This clone has just one count. The V call is TRBV27, the J call TRBJ2-7; a weak D match, TRBD2 (5 bases). The CDR3 length is 13 residues. Trimming pared 5 bases from V and 3 bases from J, leaving 11 bases between. From germline, CDR1 is MNHEY and CDR2 SMNVEV (reference sequence). This chain's CDR3 is CASSRTSVYEQYF. CDR3 nucleotides: TGTGCCAGCAGTCGGACTTCTGTCTACGAGCAGTACTTC.

This clone was found a few times. This chain links TRBV7-8 with TRBJ1-1; D may be TRBD1 (5 bases). The CDR3 runs to 14 residues. Trimming removed 5 bases at V and 1 base at J, with 11 bases between. Germline CDR1 SGHVS, CDR2 FQNEAQ. CDR3 loop: CASSRGGTNTEAFF. The CDR3 DNA follows: TGTGCCAGCAGCCGGGGGGGGACGAACACTGAAGCTTTCTTT.

This clone was found once. The chain employs TRBV19 and TRBJ1-2; tentatively, D is TRBD1 (5 bases). The CDR3 has 14 residues. The germline V gene encodes CDR1 LNHDA and CDR2 SQIVND (reference sequence). Trimming pared 6 bases from V and 1 base from J, leaving 12 bases between. The CDR3 DNA follows: TGTGCCAGTAGCTTGGACAACGGTAACTATGGCTACACCTTC. Translated: CASSLDNGNYGYTF.

This sequence joins TRBV12-5 and TRBJ1-2; possible D gene TRBD1, 6 bases. V lost 6 bases to trimming and J lost 2 bases, with 10 bases between them. The CDR3 spans 13 residues. Germline-derived CDR1 and CDR2 are LGHNT and FRNRAP. The CDR3 DNA reads TGTGCTAGTGGCACGACAGGCAACTATGGCTACACCTTC. Protein sequence: CASGTTGNYGYTF.